The 19 T cell receptor beta chains given below trace back to one sample, sequenced in a study of T-cell memory formation after mild COVID-19. TCRdb re-called the 5' RACE reads with MiXCR, one entry per CDR3 protein. The table includes over 300,000 distinct CDR3 sequences, 20% to 25% detected once. The specimen sequenced was PBMCs or a T cell subset sorted from them (not recorded which). The receptors stem from a man younger than 35 who had mild COVID-19 (a few samples of this study predate the infection). Cell type and time point are not known.

This clonotype was seen a handful of times. The chain links TRBV12-3 or TRBV12-4 to TRBJ2-2, with D perhaps matching TRBD2 (5 bases). Trimming took 6 bases from V and 5 from J, leaving 13 bases between them. The CDR3 contains 14 residues. This chain's CDR3 is CASRKPRGTGELFF. The CDR3 DNA follows: TGTGCCAGCAGAAAGCCACGAGGGACCGGGGAGCTGTTTTTT.

The chain uses TRBV12-3 or TRBV12-4 and TRBJ2-5; TRBD1 aligns across 9 bases. Unmatched junction bases numbered 6, after V lost 6 bases and J lost 4 bases. The CDR3 extends over 14 amino acids. The CDR3, as DNA: TGTGCCAGCAGACTCGACAGGGGGTTAGAGACCCAGTACTTC. This gives the protein CASRLDRGLETQYF.

The chain recombines TRBV9 with TRBJ2-1, with TRBD1 identical over 9 bases. Germline V gene data show CDR1 as SGDLS and CDR2 as YYNGEE. This CDR3 is 15 amino acids long. With V trimmed by 0 bases and J by 7 bases, 5 bases remained unmatched. The DNA for the CDR3 is TGTGCCAGCAGCGTAGGGGGGACAGGGTGGAATGAGCAGTTCTTC. Its translation: CASSVGGTGWNEQFF.

The sample holds many counts of this clonotype. J is TRBJ2-5 and V is TRBV6-5; 7 nucleotides align to TRBD2. The CDR3 is 14 residues long. Germline CDR1 reads MNHEY; CDR2 reads SVGAGI. The junction had 3 bases not matched to a gene; V was cut back by 2 bases and J by 3 bases. The CDR3 nucleotides are TGTGCCAGCAGTTACAGACTAGCAGAAGAGACCCAGTACTTC. It encodes CASSYRLAEETQYF.

This clonotype was picked up a small number of times. The chain has TRBV11-3 and TRBJ1-1; a weak D match, TRBD1 (6 bases). Trimming took 4 bases from V and 7 from J, leaving 13 bases between them. The germline V gene encodes CDR1 SGHNT and CDR2 YENEEA. The CDR3 is 13 amino acids. CDR3 nucleotides: TGTGCCAGCAGCTCCAGACAGGACCATGAAGCTTTCTTT. As protein: CASSSRQDHEAFF.

CDR3 region: CASIVGPPNTGELFF. The CDR3 DNA sequence: TGCGCCAGCATAGTGGGGCCCCCGAACACCGGGGAGCTGTTTTTT. This rearrangement joins TRBV23-1 to TRBJ2-2, with D tentatively TRBD1 (5 bases). TRBV23-1 is classed as an ORF, of uncertain function. This CDR3 contains 15 residues. Trimming pared 7 bases from V and 0 bases from J, leaving 12 bases between.

A few counts support this clonotype. The chain joins TRBV7-9 to TRBJ1-6; D may be TRBD1 (5 bases). Germline values: CDR1 SEHNR, CDR2 FQNEAQ (reference sequence). Trimming cost V 4 bases and J 11 bases, with 12 bases left between them. The CDR3 extends over 13 amino acids. The chain's CDR3 is CASSSWRGAPLHF. CDR3 bases: TGTGCCAGCAGCTCCTGGAGGGGTGCACCCCTCCACTTT.

The genes are TRBV28 and TRBJ1-2; D remains ambiguous. This CDR3 spans 15 amino acids. Germline V lookup: CDR1 MDHEN, CDR2 SYDVKM. V was shortened by 2 bases and J by 4 bases, with 14 bases between the two germline ends. DNA for the CDR3: TGTGCCAGCAGTTTAGTCGCAGCCTATGCCTATGGCTACACCTTC. This translates into CASSLVAAYAYGYTF.

J is TRBJ1-5 and V is TRBV4-1; D gene uncertain. CDR1 and CDR2 from the germline V gene are MGHRA and YSYEKL. The CDR3 length is 13 residues. V dropped 4 bases and J dropped 5 bases, with 9 bases sitting between them. CDR3 nucleotide sequence: TGCGCCAGCAGCCCTTGGGGTTATCAGCCCCAGCATTTT. Its protein is CASSPWGYQPQHF.

V usage is TRBV5-1 and J usage is TRBJ2-3; D not resolved. From germline, CDR1 is SGHRS and CDR2 YFSETQ. V lost 2 bases, J lost 5 bases, and 9 bases lay in between. The length of the CDR3 is 13 residues. The CDR3 DNA is TGCGCCAGCAGCTTTCAACCTCTAGATACGCAGTATTTT. Protein: CASSFQPLDTQYF.

This clonotype was counted a few times. At one of its ends the junction is not consistent with the germline gene, which may arise from a read error. The chain couples TRBV12-3 or TRBV12-4 to TRBJ2-2; D might be TRBD1 (6 bases). The CDR3 runs to 14 residues. The CDR3 loop is CASSSRGFPGEMFF. The CDR3 coding sequence is TGTGCCAGCAGTTCCAGGGGCTTCCCCGGGGAGATGTTTTTT.

The V gene is TRBV30, the J gene TRBJ2-3, with 8 bases lining up with TRBD1. The trim removed 5 bases at V and 4 bases at J, leaving 8 bases unmatched. This CDR3 spans 14 amino acids. The V gene's germline CDR1 is GTSNPN and CDR2 SVGIG (reference sequence). The CDR3 DNA sequence: TGTGCCTGGGAAAGCCAGGGGGCAGCAGATACGCAGTATTTT. Residues: CAWESQGAADTQYF.

This clonotype has just a few counts. The chain links TRBV12-3 or TRBV12-4 to TRBJ1-5; maybe TRBD1 (5 bases). V gave up 11 bases and J gave up 5 bases, with 13 bases separating them. The CDR3 totals 12 residues. CDR3 coding DNA: TGTGCCGTTTCAGGGAGTCATCAGCCCCAGCATTTT. Residues: CAVSGSHQPQHF.

The gene calls are TRBV7-3 and TRBJ1-6; D is undetermined. This CDR3 region has 19 residues. Germline V gene sequence: CDR1 SGHTA, CDR2 FQGTGA. Trimming took off 1 base at V and 2 bases at J, with 18 bases between the two ends. The CDR3 DNA sequence: TGTGCCAGCAGCTTAATGGGGAACGGACGGAGCACCTATAATTCACCCCTCCACTTT. It specifies CASSLMGNGRSTYNSPLHF.

The rearrangement links TRBV6-5 to TRBJ2-7; TRBD1 agrees at 8 bases. The J segment lost 2 bases and the V segment lost 5 bases, leaving 14 bases of the junction unmatched. CDR3 length: 17 residues. The germline V gene has CDR1 MNHEY and CDR2 SVGAGI. The CDR3, as DNA: TGTGCCAGCAGTAACAGGACAGGGCGGTTACTCCCCTACGAGCAGTACTTC. As protein: CASSNRTGRLLPYEQYF.

J is TRBJ1-2 and V is TRBV3-1, with D possibly being TRBD1 (5 bases). The CDR3 totals 15 residues. The V end was cut by 0 bases, the J end by 8 bases, with 16 bases between. Germline V gives CDR1 LGHDT, CDR2 YNNKEL (reference sequence). The CDR3 bases are TGTGCCAGCAGCCAAGATCACGGAGGGGCTGGCGGCTACACCTTC. Protein: CASSQDHGGAGGYTF.

This clonotype has just a few counts. The chain uses TRBV3-1 and TRBJ2-5, with TRBD1 matching 7 bases. Germline values: CDR1 LGHDT, CDR2 YNNKEL (reference sequence). CDR3 size: 13 residues. V shed 6 bases and J 5 bases; nucleotides not matched to a gene: 6. CDR3 bases: TGTGCCAGCAGAGGCCCCAGGGGGGAGACCCAGTACTTC. Protein: CASRGPRGETQYF.

This sequence joins TRBV19 and TRBJ2-2; D is unresolved. The CDR3 loop spans 15 amino acids. V dropped 3 bases and J dropped 2 bases, with 10 bases sitting between them. CDR1 is LNHDA, CDR2 SQIVND, per germline (reference sequence). CDR3 residues: CASSIPAVNTGELFF. CDR3 in DNA: TGTGCCAGTAGTATTCCGGCAGTAAACACCGGGGAGCTGTTTTTT.

This clonotype was found a few times. This CDR3 is CASSLVEGGTQYF. CDR3 bases: TGTGCCAGCAGCTTAGTGGAGGGGGGGACCCAGTACTTC. The rearrangement links TRBV7-2 to TRBJ2-5; D tentatively reads TRBD1 or TRBD2 (6 bases each). CDR1 and CDR2 from the germline V gene are SGHTA and FQGNSA. V was clipped by 1 base and J by 7 bases, with 10 bases between them. The length of the CDR3 is 13 residues.